Listed here are 32 T cell receptor beta chains from one sample, sequenced in a study of Graves' ophthalmopathy and Graves' hyperthyroidism. RNA transcripts served as template for amplifying TCR beta CDR3 sequences. A first-round RT-PCR used HTBI primers, followed by a second-round multiplex PCR. MiXCR, run by TCRdb on the multiplex PCR reads, gives a single entry per CDR3 protein. Of about 590,000 distinct CDR3 sequences listed, less than 45% are singletons. Sequences were obtained from peripheral blood or thyroid tissue (not recorded which). Source of these receptors: an adult man with Graves' hyperthyroidism.

As for this clonotype: Just one base apart from a much larger clone, this may be a read error. In this CDR3 the conserved last residue, phenylalanine or tryptophan, is missing, so a read error is likely. The chain recombines TRBV2 with TRBJ1-5; D not certain. This CDR3 is built from 13 residues. V shed 3 bases and J shed 1 base, with 4 bases lying between them. CDR1 and CDR2 (germline): SNHLY, FYNNEI. This chain's CDR3 is CASSDNSNQPQHS. In DNA, the CDR3 is TGTGCCAGCAGTGACAACAGCAATCAGCCCCAGCATTCT.

About this clonotype itself: Since no conserved phenylalanine or tryptophan closes the CDR3, a read error is the likely cause. The chain couples TRBV7-9 to TRBJ1-1; D might be TRBD1 (6 bases). Germline values: CDR1 SEHNR, CDR2 FQNEAQ (reference sequence). The CDR3 has 16 residues. Trimming left V 1 base short and J 1 base short, with 13 bases between. CDR3 sequence reads: CASSLGGRYGNTEAFL. The CDR3, as DNA: TGTGCCAGCAGCTTAGGGGGGCGGTATGGGAACACTGAAGCTTTCCTT.

The chain combines TRBV19 with TRBJ2-7, with D possibly matching TRBD1 (5 bases). CDR1 is LNHDA and CDR2 is SQIVND in the germline V gene (reference sequence). Trimming stripped 3 bases from V and 12 bases from J, with 15 bases between. The CDR3 is 12 amino acids. CDR3 nucleotide sequence: TGTGCCAGTAGTATTGTCGGACAAGGTCTGTACTTC. Translating gives CASSIVGQGLYF.

As for this clonotype: One junction end does not reproduce the germline sequence, and a read error may be involved. The chain is built from TRBV9 and TRBJ2-5; D remains ambiguous. Germline V lookup: CDR1 SGDLS, CDR2 YYNGEE. The length of the CDR3 is 16 residues. The CDR3 reads CASSDLHRGDQETQYF. CDR3 DNA: TGTGCCAGCAGTGATTTACACCGCGGCGACCAGGAGACCCAGTACTTC.

This clonotype was counted ten times or more. V is TRBV4-2 and J is TRBJ2-7, with D perhaps matching TRBD2 (7 bases). Germline V gives CDR1 LGHNA, CDR2 YNFKEQ. The CDR3 extends over 14 amino acids. V lost 3 bases to trimming and J lost 3 bases, with 12 bases between them. CDR3 coding DNA: TGTGCCAGCAGCCAGGGGAGGGACAACTACGAGCAGTACTTC. Its translation is CASSQGRDNYEQYF.

This clonotype was observed many times. The V call is TRBV5-1, the J call TRBJ2-2, with D unclear. This CDR3 is built from 16 residues. Deletions cut 0 bases from V and 2 bases from J, with 11 bases between. Germline assignment: CDR1 SGHRS and CDR2 YFSETQ. The CDR3: CASSLAAAPNTGELFF. CDR3 coding DNA: TGCGCCAGCAGCTTGGCGGCAGCACCCAACACCGGGGAGCTGTTTTTT.

This clonotype was recorded many times. This sequence joins TRBV6-6 and TRBJ1-6, with D uncertain. This CDR3 spans 13 amino acids. CDR1 is MNHNY and CDR2 is SVGAGI in the germline V gene (reference sequence). Trimming left V 10 bases short and J 1 base short, with 8 bases between. CDR3 bases: TGTGCCACCACCGGGTCCTATAATTCACCCCTCCACTTT. This encodes CATTGSYNSPLHF.

This clonotype was observed many times. The chain joins TRBV19 to TRBJ1-1; 8 bases line up with TRBD1. Germline CDR1 is LNHDA and CDR2 is SQIVND (reference sequence). With 5 bases clipped from V and 5 bases from J, the junction kept 10 bases outside the gene matches. CDR3 length: 15 residues. CDR3 protein: CASSLLQGARTEAFF. CDR3 bases: TGTGCCAGTAGTCTTCTCCAGGGGGCGAGGACTGAAGCTTTCTTT.

The J gene is TRBJ2-5, the V gene TRBV7-9; tentative D call: TRBD1 (6 bases). The J call may not be correct, given that the DNA end is closer to TRBJ2-1. The CDR3 runs 14 residues. Germline CDR1 is SEHNR and CDR2 is FQNEAQ (reference sequence). DNA of the CDR3: TGTGCCAGCAGCCCGTACAGGGAGATCACTGAGCAGTTCTTC. Translation gives CASSPYREITEQFF.

This clonotype appeared many times. The chain is built from TRBV12-3 or TRBV12-4 and TRBJ2-6, with 9 bases lining up with TRBD1. This CDR3 contains 16 residues. After removal of 7 bases from V and 3 bases from J, the junction contained 7 bases not matched to a gene. CDR3 residues: CASTVTGGVGANVLTF. DNA for the CDR3: TGTGCCAGCACCGTGACAGGGGGAGTTGGGGCCAACGTCCTGACTTTC.

This chain uses TRBV7-9 with TRBJ1-2; 12 bases agree with TRBD1. Germline CDR1 reads SEHNR; CDR2 reads FQNEAQ (reference sequence). The CDR3 is 15 amino acids. V lost 3 bases and J lost 6; bases outside the gene matches: 5. CDR3: CASSFRDRGLHGYTF. CDR3 coding DNA: TGTGCCAGCAGCTTCCGGGACAGGGGGCTTCATGGCTACACCTTC.

The chain links TRBV9 to TRBJ2-1; unclear D gene. CDR1 is SGDLS, CDR2 YYNGEE, per germline. V shed 3 bases and J shed 5 bases, with 9 bases lying between them. This CDR3 spans 13 amino acids. The CDR3 loop reads CASSGIGHNEQFF. CDR3 sequence (DNA): TGTGCCAGCAGCGGGATCGGCCACAATGAGCAGTTCTTC.

The sample holds many counts of this clonotype. The chain recombines TRBV12-3 or TRBV12-4 with TRBJ1-5; TRBD1 matches at 10 bases. The J segment lost 7 bases and the V segment lost 6 bases, leaving 12 bases of the junction unmatched. The CDR3 is 16 residues long. CDR3 sequence: CASSPVGQGVLQPQHF. The CDR3 DNA sequence: TGTGCCAGCAGCCCTGTAGGACAGGGGGTTTTACAGCCCCAGCATTTT.

The chain links TRBV6-6 to TRBJ1-3; 7 positions match TRBD1. The CDR3 runs 16 residues. CDR1 is MNHNY and CDR2 is SVGAGI in the germline V gene (reference sequence). J lost 0 bases, V lost 5 bases, and 7 bases had no gene match. The CDR3 DNA reads TGTGCCAGCAGTCGCCGGACAGGAGTCTCTGGAAACACCATATATTTT. This sequence encodes CASSRRTGVSGNTIYF.

This clonotype was seen only a few times. The V and J genes are TRBV12-3 or TRBV12-4 and TRBJ1-2; tentative D call: TRBD1 (5 bases). The CDR3 has 14 amino acids. Deletions cut 3 bases from V and 6 bases from J, with 14 bases between. CDR3 loop: CASSFSGGANGYTF. The CDR3 nucleotides are TGTGCCAGCAGTTTTTCTGGGGGAGCTAATGGCTACACCTTC.

As to this clonotype: It may be a read error: a sequence one base away is much more abundant. The chain links TRBV9 to TRBJ2-7, with 7 positions matching TRBD2. The germline V gene has CDR1 SGDLS and CDR2 YYNGEE. The CDR3 totals 16 residues. V gave up 0 bases and J gave up 7 bases; unmatched junction bases: 13. This CDR3 is CASSVGVWDGGGEQYF. CDR3 nucleotide sequence: TGTGCCAGCAGCGTAGGAGTGTGGGACGGGGGAGGGGAGCAGTACTTC.

This clonotype showed up many times. The chain combines TRBV5-5 with TRBJ1-5; tentatively, D is TRBD1 (5 bases). This CDR3 spans 14 amino acids. V lost 4 bases to trimming and J lost 5 bases, with 13 bases between them. CDR1 is SGHKS, CDR2 YYEKEE, per germline (reference sequence). CDR3 protein: CASSRWGEDQPQHF. In nucleotides, the CDR3 is TGTGCCAGCAGCCGCTGGGGGGAAGATCAGCCCCAGCATTTT.

The rearrangement uses TRBV19 and TRBJ2-1; no reliable D call. This CDR3 region has 13 residues. The V end was cut by 1 base, the J end by 7 bases, with 8 bases between. Germline values: CDR1 LNHDA, CDR2 SQIVND (reference sequence). CDR3 protein: CASSIGLENEQFF. The CDR3 nucleotides are TGTGCCAGTAGTATAGGGTTAGAGAATGAGCAGTTCTTC.

The table lists this clonotype with a count of one. The chain links TRBV12-3 or TRBV12-4 to TRBJ2-5; 7 nucleotides match TRBD2. V trimming: 8 bases; J trimming: 5 bases; junction bases outside the gene matches: 8. This CDR3 has 13 amino acids. In DNA form, the CDR3 reads TGTGCCAGCGGAGCGGGAAGGGGTGAGACCCAGTACTTC. Translated, it gives CASGAGRGETQYF.

This clonotype has at least ten counts. This chain links TRBV11-2 with TRBJ2-7, with 7 bases that match TRBD1. Germline CDR1 is SGHAT and CDR2 is FQNNGV. After removal of 5 bases from V and 3 bases from J, the junction contained 7 bases not matched to a gene. The CDR3 loop spans 14 amino acids. The CDR3 loop reads CASSPTGLSYEQYF. The CDR3 DNA reads as TGTGCCAGCAGCCCGACAGGGCTCAGCTACGAGCAGTACTTC.

This clonotype was recorded many times. The chain has TRBV20-1 and TRBJ1-1; D call uncertain. Trimming stripped 3 bases from V and 5 bases from J, with 16 bases between. This CDR3 has 14 residues. Looked up from germline, CDR1 is DFQATT and CDR2 is SNEGSKA (reference sequence). The CDR3 DNA sequence: TGCAGTGCTAGGATCGGTGGGGAGAGGACTGAAGCTTTCTTT. Amino acid sequence: CSARIGGERTEAFF.

Comments on this clonotype: Possible read error: a much larger clone is one base away. The chain is built from TRBV12-3 or TRBV12-4 and TRBJ1-1; D not resolved. The CDR3 sequence is 14 residues long. CDR3 residues: CSSSTTRGNTEAFF. CDR3 sequence (DNA): TGTTCCAGCAGTACCACCCGGGGGAACACTGAAGCTTTCTTT.

This clonotype was seen many times. This chain joins TRBV10-3 and TRBJ2-2; 9 bases are a match to TRBD2. In germline, CDR1 is ENHRY, CDR2 SYGVKD. The CDR3 is 14 amino acids. Unmatched junction bases numbered 10, after V lost 10 bases and J lost 7 bases. In nucleotides, the CDR3 is TGTGCCACCCAGCCGACTAGCGGTGTCGGGGAGCTGTTTTTT. It specifies CATQPTSGVGELFF.

About this clonotype itself: This may stem from a read error, because a much larger clone lies one nucleotide away. This rearrangement joins TRBV6-6 to TRBJ1-1; D gene uncertain. V lost 8 bases and J 8 bases, leaving 15 bases between the germline ends. The germline V gene encodes CDR1 MNHNY and CDR2 SVGAGI (reference sequence). This CDR3 spans 12 amino acids. The CDR3 nucleotides read TGTGCCAGCTGTGAATCAGCGATAGAAGCTTTCTTT. Its protein is CASCESAIEAFF.

The rearrangement joins TRBV20-1 to TRBJ1-1; 8 bases are shared with TRBD1. Germline CDR1 DFQATT, CDR2 SNEGSKA (reference sequence). Germline trimming cut 1 base from V and 3 bases from J; bases unmatched to any gene: 7. The length of the CDR3 is 15 residues. CDR3 region: CSARVPGGRYTEAFF. The CDR3 DNA follows: TGCAGTGCTAGAGTCCCAGGGGGCCGGTACACTGAAGCTTTCTTT.

This chain connects TRBV5-1 to TRBJ2-7; 10 nucleotides agree with TRBD2. CDR3 length: 15 amino acids. V lost 4 bases and J lost 0; bases outside the gene matches: 4. Germline values: CDR1 SGHRS, CDR2 YFSETQ. CDR3 sequence (DNA): TGCGCCAGCAGCGTGACTAGCGGGCTCTCCTACGAGCAGTACTTC. Encoded protein: CASSVTSGLSYEQYF.

Many counts were recorded for this clonotype. The genes are TRBV6-5 and TRBJ2-5; D tentatively fits TRBD1 or TRBD2 (6 bases each). The CDR3 spans 15 residues. CDR1 is MNHEY and CDR2 is SVGAGI in the germline V gene. The V end lost 1 base, the J end lost 5 bases, and 14 bases lay between the germline ends. This CDR3 reads CASSYYVGGPETQYF. CDR3 nucleotide sequence: TGTGCCAGCAGTTACTATGTGGGGGGCCCTGAGACCCAGTACTTC.

This clonotype was observed at least ten times. V is TRBV29-1 and J is TRBJ1-1; D remains unclear. V shed 4 bases and J shed 1 base, with 10 bases lying between them. Germline V lookup: CDR1 SQVTM, CDR2 ANQGSEA. CDR3 length: 13 amino acids. CDR3 region: CSVAFAGNTEAFF. The CDR3 nucleotides read TGCAGCGTTGCTTTCGCAGGGAACACTGAAGCTTTCTTT.

The chain combines TRBV9 with TRBJ1-1; D may be TRBD1 (6 bases). Germline V CDR1 and CDR2: SGDLS, YYNGEE. This CDR3 is 10 amino acids long. V shed 4 bases and J shed 14 bases, with 12 bases lying between them. As DNA, the CDR3 is TGTGCCAGCAGCCAGGACAGCGCCTTCTTT. This encodes CASSQDSAFF.

The chain links TRBV20-1 to TRBJ1-1; 9 bases map to TRBD1. CDR1 and CDR2 from the germline V gene are DFQATT and SNEGSKA (reference sequence). This CDR3 contains 15 residues. Unmatched junction bases numbered 10, after V lost 4 bases and J lost 4 bases. CDR3 in DNA: TGCAGTGCTACACCCGGGACAGGGCGGGTCACTGAAGCTTTCTTT. Protein: CSATPGTGRVTEAFF.

This clonotype was seen repeatedly, ten times or more. This chain connects TRBV12-3 or TRBV12-4 to TRBJ2-7, with D perhaps given as TRBD1 or TRBD2 (5 bases each). The CDR3 runs 14 residues. Deletions cut 1 base from V and 4 bases from J, with 11 bases between. The CDR3 here is CASSLGGLHYEQYF. The CDR3 DNA sequence: TGTGCCAGCAGTTTAGGGGGGTTGCATTACGAGCAGTACTTC.

This clonotype appeared a few times. The V call is TRBV27, the J call TRBJ1-1; D is possibly TRBD1 (6 bases). The ends were cut back, 6 bases at V and 0 bases at J, with 14 bases in the middle. The germline V gene has CDR1 MNHEY and CDR2 SMNVEV (reference sequence). This CDR3 spans 15 amino acids. CDR3 nucleotide sequence: TGTGCCAGCAGAATGGACAGCGTCATGAACACTGAAGCTTTCTTT. This encodes CASRMDSVMNTEAFF.